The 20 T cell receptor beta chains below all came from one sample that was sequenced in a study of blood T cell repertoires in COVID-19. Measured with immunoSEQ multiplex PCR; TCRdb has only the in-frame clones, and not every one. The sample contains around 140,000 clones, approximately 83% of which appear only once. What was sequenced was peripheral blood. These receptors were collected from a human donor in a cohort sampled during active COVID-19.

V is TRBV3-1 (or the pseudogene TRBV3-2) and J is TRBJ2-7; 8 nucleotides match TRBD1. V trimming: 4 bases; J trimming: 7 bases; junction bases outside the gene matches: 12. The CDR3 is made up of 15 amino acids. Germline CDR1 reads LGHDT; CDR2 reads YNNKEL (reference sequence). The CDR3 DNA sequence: TGTGCCAGCAGCCCCGACAGGGGTTGGGTTCGTGAGCAGTACTTC. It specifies CASSPDRGWVREQYF.

The CDR3 spells CASSMDSLEGQPQHF. The DNA for the CDR3 is TGTGCCAGCAGCATGGACTCGCTTGAAGGTCAGCCCCAGCATTTT. V and J are TRBV28 and TRBJ1-5; D ambiguous. The V end lost 6 bases, the J end lost 6 bases, and 18 bases lay between the germline ends. There are 15 residues in the CDR3. CDR1 is MDHEN, CDR2 SYDVKM, per germline.

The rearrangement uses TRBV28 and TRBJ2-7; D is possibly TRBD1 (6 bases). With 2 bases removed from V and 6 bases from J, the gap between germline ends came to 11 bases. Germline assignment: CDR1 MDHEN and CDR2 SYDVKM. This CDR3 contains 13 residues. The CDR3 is CASSLGVGGEQYF. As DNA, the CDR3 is TGTGCCAGCAGTTTAGGGGTAGGGGGCGAGCAGTACTTC. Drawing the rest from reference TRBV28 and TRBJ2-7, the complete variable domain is DVKVTQSSRYLVKRTGEKVFLECVQDMDHENMFWYRQDPGLGLRLIYFSYDVKMKEKGDIPEGYSVSREKKERFSLILESASTNQTSMYLCASSLGVGGEQYFGPGTRLTVT.

The CDR3 region has the DNA TGTGCCAGCAGCCATTTGGGGGCCAGTCAGCCCCAGCATTTT. Translation gives CASSHLGASQPQHF. This rearrangement joins TRBV3-1 (or the pseudogene TRBV3-2) to TRBJ1-5; possible D gene TRBD1, 6 bases. CDR1 and CDR2 (germline): LGHDT, YNNKEL (reference sequence). The CDR3 is made up of 14 amino acids. The V end lost 3 bases, the J end lost 6 bases, and 12 bases lay between the germline ends.

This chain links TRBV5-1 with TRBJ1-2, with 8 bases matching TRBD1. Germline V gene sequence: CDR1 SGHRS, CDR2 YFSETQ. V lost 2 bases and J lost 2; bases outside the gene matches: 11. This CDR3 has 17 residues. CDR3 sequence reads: CASSLSGQGGRNYGYTF. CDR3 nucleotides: TGCGCCAGCAGCTTATCTGGACAGGGTGGAAGAAACTATGGCTACACCTTC.

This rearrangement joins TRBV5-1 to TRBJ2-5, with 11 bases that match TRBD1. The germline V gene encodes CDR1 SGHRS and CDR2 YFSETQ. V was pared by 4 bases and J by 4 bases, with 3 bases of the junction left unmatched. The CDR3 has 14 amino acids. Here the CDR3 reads CASSMGQGVETQYF. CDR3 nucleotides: TGCGCCAGCAGCATGGGACAGGGGGTAGAGACCCAGTACTTC.

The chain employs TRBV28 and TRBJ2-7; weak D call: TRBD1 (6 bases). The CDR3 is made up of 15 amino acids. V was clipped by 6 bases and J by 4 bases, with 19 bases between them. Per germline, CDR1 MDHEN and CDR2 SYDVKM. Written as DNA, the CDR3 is TGTGCCAGCAGCCCCGGGACACTCCTCTCGTACGAGCAGTACTTC. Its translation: CASSPGTLLSYEQYF.

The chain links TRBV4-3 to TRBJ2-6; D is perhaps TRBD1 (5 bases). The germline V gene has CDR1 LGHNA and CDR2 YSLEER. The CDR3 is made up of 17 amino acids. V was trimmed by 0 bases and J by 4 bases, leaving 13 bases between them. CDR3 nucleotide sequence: TGCGCCAGCAGCCAAGATGGAACAGGATCCGGGGCCAACGTCCTGACTTTC. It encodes CASSQDGTGSGANVLTF.

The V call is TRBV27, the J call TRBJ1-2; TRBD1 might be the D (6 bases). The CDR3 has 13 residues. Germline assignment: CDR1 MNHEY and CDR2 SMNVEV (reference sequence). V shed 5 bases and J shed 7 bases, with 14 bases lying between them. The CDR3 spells CASSPTGYVGYTF. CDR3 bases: TGTGCCAGCAGTCCCACAGGGTACGTTGGCTACACCTTC.

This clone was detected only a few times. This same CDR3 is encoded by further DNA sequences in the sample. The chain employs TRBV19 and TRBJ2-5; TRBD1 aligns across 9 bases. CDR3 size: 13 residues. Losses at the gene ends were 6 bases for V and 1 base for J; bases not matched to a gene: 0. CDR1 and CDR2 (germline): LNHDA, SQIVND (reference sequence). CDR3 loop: CASRDRGQETQYF. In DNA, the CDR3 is TGTGCCAGTAGGGACAGGGGCCAAGAGACCCAGTACTTC.

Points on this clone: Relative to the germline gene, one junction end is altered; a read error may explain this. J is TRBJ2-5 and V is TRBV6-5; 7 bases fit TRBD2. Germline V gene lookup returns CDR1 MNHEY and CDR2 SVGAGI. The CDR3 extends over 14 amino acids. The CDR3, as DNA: TGTGCCAGCAGCTACTCGGGAGGCCAAGAGACCCAGTACTTC. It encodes CASSYSGGQETQYF.

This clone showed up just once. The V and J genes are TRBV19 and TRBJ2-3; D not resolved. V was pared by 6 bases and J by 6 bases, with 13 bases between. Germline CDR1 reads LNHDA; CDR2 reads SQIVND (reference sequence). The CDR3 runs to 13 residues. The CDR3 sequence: CASSQRPRDTQYF. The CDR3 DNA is TGTGCCAGTAGCCAGAGACCCAGGGATACGCAGTATTTT.

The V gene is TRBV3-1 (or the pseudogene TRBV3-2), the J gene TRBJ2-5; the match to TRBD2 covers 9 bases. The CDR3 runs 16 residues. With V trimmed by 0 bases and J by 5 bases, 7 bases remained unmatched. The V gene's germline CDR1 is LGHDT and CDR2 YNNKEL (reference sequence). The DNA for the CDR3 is TGTGCCAGCAGCCAAGATGTTAGCGGGAGTTGGGAGACCCAGTACTTC. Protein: CASSQDVSGSWETQYF.

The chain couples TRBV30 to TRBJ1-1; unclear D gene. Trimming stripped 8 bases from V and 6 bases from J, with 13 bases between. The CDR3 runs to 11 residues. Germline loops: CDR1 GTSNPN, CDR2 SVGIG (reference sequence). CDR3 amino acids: CALAINSEAFF. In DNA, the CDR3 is TGTGCCCTGGCAATCAATTCTGAAGCTTTCTTT.

CDR3 amino acids: CASSRAYEQYF. The CDR3 DNA follows: TGTGCCAGCAGCCGCGCCTACGAGCAGTACTTC. The chain couples TRBV12-3 or TRBV12-4 to TRBJ2-7; D gene ambiguous. V lost 6 bases to trimming and J lost 2 bases, with 5 bases between them. The CDR3 sequence is 11 residues long.

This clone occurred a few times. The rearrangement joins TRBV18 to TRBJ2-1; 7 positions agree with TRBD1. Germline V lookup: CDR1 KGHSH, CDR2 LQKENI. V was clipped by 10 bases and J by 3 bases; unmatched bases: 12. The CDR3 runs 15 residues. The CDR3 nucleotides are TGTGCCACACACCCCCGGGACAGAGACTACAATGAGCAGTTCTTC. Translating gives CATHPRDRDYNEQFF.

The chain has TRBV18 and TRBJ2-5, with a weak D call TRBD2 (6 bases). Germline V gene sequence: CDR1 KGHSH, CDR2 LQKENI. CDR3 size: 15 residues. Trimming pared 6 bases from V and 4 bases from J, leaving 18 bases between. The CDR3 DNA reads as TGTGCCAGCTCCCCCTGGGAGGTTGGCGGAGAGACCCAGTACTTC. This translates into CASSPWEVGGETQYF.

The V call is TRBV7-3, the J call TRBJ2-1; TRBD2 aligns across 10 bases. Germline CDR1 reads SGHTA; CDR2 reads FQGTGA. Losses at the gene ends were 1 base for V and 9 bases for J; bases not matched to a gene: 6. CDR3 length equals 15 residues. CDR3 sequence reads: CASSLMTSGPIEQFF. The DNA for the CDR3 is TGTGCCAGCAGCTTAATGACTAGCGGGCCAATTGAGCAGTTCTTC.

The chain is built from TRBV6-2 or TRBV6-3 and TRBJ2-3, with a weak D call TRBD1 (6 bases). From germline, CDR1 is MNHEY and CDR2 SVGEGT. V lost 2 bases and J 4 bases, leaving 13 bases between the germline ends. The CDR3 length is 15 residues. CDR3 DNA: TGTGCCAGCAGTTACGGGGGTGAGGGGGCAGATACGCAGTATTTT. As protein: CASSYGGEGADTQYF.

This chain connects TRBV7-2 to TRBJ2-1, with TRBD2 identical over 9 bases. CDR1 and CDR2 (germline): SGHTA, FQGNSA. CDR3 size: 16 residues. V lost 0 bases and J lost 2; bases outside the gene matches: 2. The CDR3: CASSLAAGGTYNEQFF. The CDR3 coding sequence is TGTGCCAGCAGCTTAGCGGCGGGAGGGACCTACAATGAGCAGTTCTTC.